A single sample gave rise to the 7 T cell receptor beta chains below, sequenced in a study of lymphopenia after photon versus proton radiotherapy. Sequencing used immunoSEQ multiplex PCR; TCRdb keeps in-frame clones, though not all of them. The sample includes about 45,000 clones, less than 90% seen only once; the top ten take roughly 2.3%. Sequenced here: peripheral blood, sampled from a patient treated with photon-based radiotherapy. All receptors derive from a man aged 35 to 55 with gastric cancer.

The V and J genes are TRBV5-1 and TRBJ2-2; 8 bases are a match to TRBD2. The CDR3 loop spans 16 amino acids. The trim removed 4 bases at V and 0 bases at J, leaving 5 bases unmatched. The germline gives CDR1 SGHRS, CDR2 YFSETQ. Here the CDR3 DNA reads TGCGCCAGCAGCCGGGAGGGACGGGCGAACACCGGGGAGCTGTTTTTT. It codes for CASSREGRANTGELFF.

V usage is TRBV19 and J usage is TRBJ1-4; no definite D call. The CDR3 totals 14 residues. V lost 6 bases and J 6 bases, leaving 14 bases between the germline ends. The V gene's germline CDR1 is LNHDA and CDR2 SQIVND (reference sequence). CDR3 in DNA: TGTGCCAGTAGGAGCGCTAGCCGGGATGAAAAACTGTTTTTT. This encodes CASRSASRDEKLFF.

The V and J genes are TRBV7-9 and TRBJ1-1; no definite D call. Trimming took off 5 bases at V and 4 bases at J, with 8 bases between the two ends. CDR1 and CDR2 from the germline V gene are SEHNR and FQNEAQ (reference sequence). This CDR3 contains 12 residues. The CDR3 DNA reads as TGTGCCAGCAGCCAATCGGGCACTGAAGCTTTCTTT. Translation gives CASSQSGTEAFF.

V usage is TRBV6-5 and J usage is TRBJ1-2; the D gene is possibly TRBD1 (6 bases). The CDR3 extends over 13 amino acids. V lost 7 bases to trimming and J lost 3 bases, with 12 bases between them. Germline lookup yields CDR1 MNHEY and CDR2 SVGAGI. CDR3 amino acids: CASTQGIDYGYTF. The DNA of the CDR3 is TGTGCCAGCACGCAGGGGATTGACTATGGCTACACCTTC.

V is TRBV9 and J is TRBJ2-2; the match to TRBD1 covers 9 bases. Germline lookup yields CDR1 SGDLS and CDR2 YYNGEE. V gave up 4 bases and J gave up 7 bases; unmatched junction bases: 8. The CDR3 has 15 residues. The CDR3 is CASSPGTGRIGELFF. CDR3 nucleotides: TGTGCCAGCAGCCCCGGGACAGGGAGAATCGGGGAGCTGTTTTTT.

The chain has TRBV2 and TRBJ2-7, with unresolved D. Germline CDR1 and CDR2: SNHLY and FYNNEI. V was pared by 8 bases and J by 5 bases, with 10 bases between. The CDR3 totals 11 residues. The chain's CDR3 is CASASHHEQYF. The CDR3 bases are TGTGCCAGCGCATCACACCACGAGCAGTACTTC.

The chain is built from TRBV7-8 and TRBJ1-2, with D perhaps TRBD1 (6 bases). Per the germline V gene, CDR1 is SGHVS and CDR2 is FQNEAQ. The ends were cut back, 8 bases at V and 5 bases at J, with 21 bases in the middle. The CDR3 totals 15 residues. The CDR3 DNA sequence: TGTGCCAGCTCCTTTACTAGGGGGACGGGTTATGGCTACACCTTC. Its protein product is CASSFTRGTGYGYTF.